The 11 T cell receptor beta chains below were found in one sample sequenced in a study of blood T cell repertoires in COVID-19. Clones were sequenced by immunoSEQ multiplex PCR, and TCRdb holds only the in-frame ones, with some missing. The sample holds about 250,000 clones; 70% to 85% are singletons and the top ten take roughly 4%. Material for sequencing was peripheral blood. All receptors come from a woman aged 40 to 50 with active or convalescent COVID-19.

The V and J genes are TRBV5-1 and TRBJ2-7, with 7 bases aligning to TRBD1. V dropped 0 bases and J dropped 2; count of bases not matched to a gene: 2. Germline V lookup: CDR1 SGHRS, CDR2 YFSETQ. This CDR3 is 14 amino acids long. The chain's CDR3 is CASSLEGQPYEQYF. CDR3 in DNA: TGCGCCAGCAGCTTGGAGGGACAGCCCTACGAGCAGTACTTC.

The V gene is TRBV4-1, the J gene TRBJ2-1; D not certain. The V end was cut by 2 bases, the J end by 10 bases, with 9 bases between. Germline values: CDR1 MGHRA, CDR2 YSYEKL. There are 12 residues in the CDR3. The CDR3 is CASSQSIREQFF. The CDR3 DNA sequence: TGCGCCAGCAGCCAATCGATCAGAGAGCAGTTCTTC.

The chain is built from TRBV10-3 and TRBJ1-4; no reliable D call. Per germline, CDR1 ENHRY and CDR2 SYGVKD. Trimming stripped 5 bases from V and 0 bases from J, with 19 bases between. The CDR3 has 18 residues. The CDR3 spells CAISRHWAPSATNEKLFF. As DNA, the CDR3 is TGTGCCATCAGTAGACACTGGGCGCCCTCTGCAACTAATGAAAAACTGTTTTTT.

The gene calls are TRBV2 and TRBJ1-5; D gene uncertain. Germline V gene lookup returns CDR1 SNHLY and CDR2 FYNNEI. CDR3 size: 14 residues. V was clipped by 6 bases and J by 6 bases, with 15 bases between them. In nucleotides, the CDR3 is TGTGCCAGCAGGGCGGAGAGTTACGGTCAGCCCCAGCATTTT. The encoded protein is CASRAESYGQPQHF.

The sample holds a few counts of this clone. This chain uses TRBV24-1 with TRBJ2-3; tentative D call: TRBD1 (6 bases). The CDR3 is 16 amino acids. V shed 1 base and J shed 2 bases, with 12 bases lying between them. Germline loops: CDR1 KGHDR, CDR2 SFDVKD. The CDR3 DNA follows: TGTGCCACCAGTGATTTCAGGGGAGTCCTCACAGATACGCAGTATTTT. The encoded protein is CATSDFRGVLTDTQYF.

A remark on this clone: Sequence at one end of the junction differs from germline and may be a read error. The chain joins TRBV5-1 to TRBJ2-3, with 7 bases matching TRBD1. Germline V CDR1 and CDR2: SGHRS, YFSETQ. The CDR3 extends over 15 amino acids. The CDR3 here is CTSSSWDSSTDTQYF. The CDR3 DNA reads TGCACCAGCAGCTCCTGGGACAGCAGCACAGATACGCAGTATTTT.

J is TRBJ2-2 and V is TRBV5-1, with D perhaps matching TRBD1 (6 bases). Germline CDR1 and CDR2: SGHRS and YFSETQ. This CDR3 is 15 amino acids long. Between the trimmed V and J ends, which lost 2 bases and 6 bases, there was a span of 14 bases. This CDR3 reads CASSFAGERAGELFF. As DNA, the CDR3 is TGCGCCAGCAGCTTTGCAGGGGAAAGGGCCGGGGAGCTGTTTTTT.

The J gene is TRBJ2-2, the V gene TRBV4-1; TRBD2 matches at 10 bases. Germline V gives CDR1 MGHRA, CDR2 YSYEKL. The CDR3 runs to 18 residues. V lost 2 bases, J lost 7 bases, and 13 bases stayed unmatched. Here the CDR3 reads CASSQPLERGGRGGELFF. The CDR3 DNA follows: TGCGCCAGCAGCCAACCCTTAGAGCGGGGGGGTCGTGGCGGGGAGCTGTTTTTT.

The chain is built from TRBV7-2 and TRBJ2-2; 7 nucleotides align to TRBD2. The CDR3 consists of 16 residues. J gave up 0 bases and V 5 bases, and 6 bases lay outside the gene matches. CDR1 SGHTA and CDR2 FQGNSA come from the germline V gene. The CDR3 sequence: CASSPASGPNTGELFF. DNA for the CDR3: TGTGCCAGCAGCCCCGCTAGCGGACCGAACACCGGGGAGCTGTTTTTT.

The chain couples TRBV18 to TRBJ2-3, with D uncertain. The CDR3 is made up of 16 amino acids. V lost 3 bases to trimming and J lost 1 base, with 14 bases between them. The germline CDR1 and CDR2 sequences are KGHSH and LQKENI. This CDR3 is CASSPARVGGTDTQYF. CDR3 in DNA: TGTGCCAGCTCACCGGCCCGGGTAGGAGGCACAGATACGCAGTATTTT.

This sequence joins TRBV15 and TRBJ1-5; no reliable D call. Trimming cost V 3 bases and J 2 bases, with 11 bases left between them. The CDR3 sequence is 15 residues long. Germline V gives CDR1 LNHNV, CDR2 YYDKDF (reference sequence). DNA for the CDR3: TGTGCCACCAGCAGTGCTTCAGGTGGCAATCAGCCCCAGCATTTT. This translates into CATSSASGGNQPQHF.